This entry lists 32 T cell receptor beta chains sequenced from one sample in a study of HIV-infected patients and healthy controls. Alpha and beta constant-region primers primed reverse transcription of about 500 ng RNA. Separate chain-specific third strand synthesis with multiplexing indices produced the alpha and beta libraries. MiXCR was run by TCRdb on the 5' RACE reads, yielding one entry per CDR3 protein. The sample contains approximately 9,500 distinct CDR3 sequences, roughly 4.8% of which appear only once. The repertoire came from unfractionated whole blood and reflected all unsorted peripheral T cells. The material sequenced was blood, taken before antiretroviral therapy. These receptors originate from an adult with HIV infection.

This clonotype was observed a few times. The rearrangement links TRBV27 to TRBJ2-7, with TRBD1 matching 9 bases. The ends lost 3 bases at V and 5 bases at J; junction bases unmatched: 14. There are 17 residues in the CDR3. Germline V gene data show CDR1 as MNHEY and CDR2 as SMNVEV (reference sequence). CDR3 sequence: CASSLTLLGQGYNEQYF. As DNA, the CDR3 is TGTGCCAGCAGTTTGACTCTCCTCGGACAGGGGTACAACGAGCAGTACTTC.

This clonotype was seen many times. The gene calls are TRBV28 and TRBJ2-3, with 11 bases matching TRBD2. Looked up from germline, CDR1 is MDHEN and CDR2 is SYDVKM. The CDR3 is 16 residues long. The V and J ends lost 4 bases and 2 bases, in that order; junction bases with no gene match: 5. CDR3 DNA sequence: TGTGCCAGCAGTTCGAAACTAGCGGGAGACACAGATACGCAGTATTTT. Encoded protein: CASSSKLAGDTDTQYF.

By share, this clonotype ranks as medium-sized. The chain employs TRBV29-1 and TRBJ2-3; D gene uncertain. V was pared by 7 bases and J by 0 bases, with 17 bases between. The length of the CDR3 is 15 residues. CDR1 is SQVTM and CDR2 is ANQGSEA in the germline V gene. In nucleotides, the CDR3 is TGCAGCGCCCCTGGACGGTTCCATAGCACAGATACGCAGTATTTT. Amino acids: CSAPGRFHSTDTQYF.

This clonotype has ten or more counts. V gene TRBV12-3 or TRBV12-4 combines with J gene TRBJ2-7; 9 bases agree with TRBD2. Germline trimming cut 6 bases from V and 0 bases from J; bases unmatched to any gene: 3. There are 14 residues in the CDR3. CDR3 sequence reads: CASRISGSSYEQYF. As DNA, the CDR3 is TGTGCCAGCAGGATTAGCGGGAGCTCCTACGAGCAGTACTTC.

Relative to its sample, this clonotype is medium-sized. The rearrangement uses TRBV4-1 and TRBJ1-2, with TRBD1 identical over 7 bases. This CDR3 is built from 14 residues. Losses at the gene ends were 1 base for V and 3 bases for J; bases not matched to a gene: 2. CDR1 and CDR2 (germline): MGHRA, YSYEKL. In DNA, the CDR3 is TGCGCCAGCAGCCAAGTAGACAGGGACTATGGCTACACCTTC. Amino acids: CASSQVDRDYGYTF.

This clonotype was recorded many times. This chain connects TRBV27 to TRBJ2-7, with D perhaps matching TRBD2 (5 bases). The CDR3 is 13 amino acids. The germline CDR1 and CDR2 sequences are MNHEY and SMNVEV (reference sequence). V gave up 4 bases and J gave up 6 bases, with 13 bases separating them. The CDR3 sequence is CASSWSGSSEQYF. The DNA of the CDR3 is TGTGCCAGCAGTTGGTCGGGATCGAGCGAGCAGTACTTC.

This clonotype came up many times. CDR3 amino acids: CASSRPGLTYNEQFF. CDR3 bases: TGTGCCAGCAGTCGACCCGGACTGACTTACAATGAGCAGTTCTTC. The V and J genes are TRBV2 and TRBJ2-1; weak D call: TRBD2 (5 bases). Trimming stripped 5 bases from V and 4 bases from J, with 15 bases between. The CDR3 has 15 amino acids. CDR1 is SNHLY and CDR2 is FYNNEI in the germline V gene.

This clonotype appeared many times. The V call is TRBV6-1, the J call TRBJ1-5; D unclear. Trimming cost V 0 bases and J 2 bases, with 11 bases left between them. The CDR3 spans 16 residues. Looked up from germline, CDR1 is MNHNS and CDR2 is SASEGT. This CDR3 is CASSEARGAGNQPQHF. Here the CDR3 DNA reads TGTGCCAGCAGTGAAGCTCGGGGTGCTGGCAATCAGCCCCAGCATTTT.

The chain combines TRBV7-6 with TRBJ1-3; no definite D call. The CDR3 has 14 residues. Germline CDR1 SGHVS, CDR2 FNYEAQ. The V end lost 5 bases, the J end lost 0 bases, and 8 bases lay between the germline ends. CDR3 amino acids: CASSPSDSGNTIYF. The CDR3 nucleotides read TGTGCCAGCAGCCCCTCGGACTCTGGAAACACCATATATTTT. The full variable domain, its missing parts supplied by reference TRBV7-6 and TRBJ1-3, is GAGVSQSPRYKVTKRGQDVALRCDPISGHVSLYWYRQALGQGPEFLTYFNYEAQQDKSGLPNDRFSAERPEGSISTLTIQRTEQRDSAMYRCASSPSDSGNTIYFGEGSWLTVV.

The chain links TRBV12-3 or TRBV12-4 to TRBJ2-3; the match to TRBD2 covers 14 bases. This CDR3 comprises 17 residues. The V gene end was trimmed by 6 bases and the J gene end by 1 base; junction bases not matched to a gene: 6. The CDR3 DNA reads TGTGCCAGCAGGGGACTAGCGGGAGAACGAGGCACAGATACGCAGTATTTT. Translation: CASRGLAGERGTDTQYF.

This clonotype was picked up many times. This chain joins TRBV4-1 and TRBJ2-5; 11 nucleotides match TRBD2. V shed 4 bases and J 5 bases; nucleotides not matched to a gene: 24. The CDR3 extends over 21 amino acids. The germline V gene encodes CDR1 MGHRA and CDR2 YSYEKL. The CDR3 coding sequence is TGCGCCAGCAGCCCCTCATGGTATAGCGGGAGGGCCAGGAAGGGAAAGGAGACCCAGTACTTC. Translated, it gives CASSPSWYSGRARKGKETQYF.

This clonotype is medium-sized (0.01 to 0.1%) in the sample. The chain uses TRBV11-2 and TRBJ2-7, with TRBD2 matching 12 bases. Germline trimming cut 6 bases from V and 5 bases from J; bases unmatched to any gene: 8. Germline assignment: CDR1 SGHAT and CDR2 FQNNGV. The CDR3 runs to 15 residues. The CDR3 DNA reads TGTGCCAGCAGAACCGGACTAGCGGGATGGGACGAGCAGTACTTC. Protein sequence: CASRTGLAGWDEQYF.

This clonotype was seen more than once but under ten times. CDR3 region: CASSRDRGGTEAFF. The CDR3 DNA reads TGTGCCAGCAGCCGAGACAGGGGTGGCACTGAAGCTTTCTTT. The genes are TRBV4-2 and TRBJ1-1, with 8 positions matching TRBD1. V shed 4 bases and J 4 bases; nucleotides not matched to a gene: 5. Germline CDR1 and CDR2: LGHNA and YNFKEQ. This CDR3 has 14 residues.

There are many counts of this clonotype. The chain recombines TRBV7-2 with TRBJ1-2; possibly TRBD1 for D (5 bases). Trimming removed 1 base at V and 8 bases at J, with 8 bases between. The CDR3 is 12 amino acids. The germline V gene has CDR1 SGHTA and CDR2 FQGNSA. The CDR3, as DNA: TGTGCCAGCAGCTTAGAGTGGGGGGGCTACACCTTC. Translation: CASSLEWGGYTF. Full variable domain (outside the CDR3, taken from reference TRBV7-2 and TRBJ1-2): GAGVSQSPSNKVTEKGKDVELRCDPISGHTALYWYRQSLGQGLEFLIYFQGNSAPDKSGLPSDRFSAERTGGSVSTLTIQRTQQEDSAVYLCASSLEWGGYTFGSGTRLTVV.

This clonotype was detected many times. V gene TRBV7-2 combines with J gene TRBJ2-3; D remains ambiguous. Per the germline V gene, CDR1 is SGHTA and CDR2 is FQGNSA. Trimming left V 5 bases short and J 2 bases short, with 8 bases between. The CDR3 extends over 13 amino acids. The CDR3 DNA sequence: TGTGCCAGCAGCATCGACCACACAGATACGCAGTATTTT. Translated, it gives CASSIDHTDTQYF.

This clonotype was seen at least ten times. The gene calls are TRBV20-1 and TRBJ2-1; D is ambiguous. This CDR3 is built from 12 residues. From germline, CDR1 is DFQATT and CDR2 SNEGSKA (reference sequence). Between the trimmed V and J ends, which lost 6 bases and 6 bases, there was a span of 12 bases. CDR3 residues: CSAVPGFNEQFF. The CDR3 DNA is TGCAGTGCCGTACCCGGGTTCAATGAGCAGTTCTTC.

This clonotype has ten or more counts. V and J are TRBV13 and TRBJ2-5; weak D call: TRBD1 (8 bases). CDR1 and CDR2 (germline): PRHDT, FYEKMQ (reference sequence). CDR3 length equals 13 residues. V lost 5 bases, J lost 5 bases, and 12 bases lay in between. CDR3 amino acids: CASSVQGGETQYF. In nucleotides, the CDR3 is TGTGCCAGCAGCGTACAGGGGGGGGAGACCCAGTACTTC.

The gene calls are TRBV9 and TRBJ2-7; D is undetermined. V lost 0 bases and J lost 2, with 9 bases in between. Looked up from germline, CDR1 is SGDLS and CDR2 is YYNGEE. This CDR3 spans 14 amino acids. The CDR3 here is CASSVGWGTYEQYF. DNA of the CDR3: TGTGCCAGCAGCGTAGGTTGGGGTACCTACGAGCAGTACTTC.

Within the sample, this clonotype is medium-sized (0.01 to 0.1%). V is TRBV6-5 and J is TRBJ1-6; TRBD1 might be the D (6 bases). There are 14 residues in the CDR3. The germline V and J ends were trimmed by 4 bases and 4 bases, with 8 bases remaining between them. CDR1 is MNHEY and CDR2 is SVGAGI in the germline V gene. The CDR3 nucleotides read TGTGCCAGCAGTTCAGGGGATTATAATTCACCCCTCCACTTT. Translated, it gives CASSSGDYNSPLHF.

By share of the sample, this clonotype is medium-sized. The rearrangement links TRBV3-1 to TRBJ2-2, with D unclear. CDR1 and CDR2 (germline): LGHDT, YNNKEL (reference sequence). There are 16 residues in the CDR3. The V and J ends lost 0 bases and 1 base respectively, with 9 bases between them. Here the CDR3 DNA reads TGTGCCAGCAGCCAAGATGCACGAGTGAACACCGGGGAGCTGTTTTTT. Its translation: CASSQDARVNTGELFF. The full variable domain, completed using reference TRBV3-1 and TRBJ2-2, is DTAVSQTPKYLVTQMGNDKSIKCEQNLGHDTMYWYKQDSKKFLKIMFSYNNKELIINETVPNRFSPKSPDKAHLNLHINSLELGDSAVYFCASSQDARVNTGELFFGEGSRLTVL.

This clonotype was counted many times. The chain joins TRBV2 to TRBJ2-2; either TRBD1 or TRBD2 may supply D (5 bases each). V lost 4 bases to trimming and J lost 7 bases, with 10 bases between them. This CDR3 is built from 13 residues. Germline lookup yields CDR1 SNHLY and CDR2 FYNNEI. CDR3 DNA: TGTGCCAGCAGTGCGGTGAGGGGCGGGGAGCTGTTTTTT. Its protein product is CASSAVRGGELFF.

Ten or more counts support this clonotype. This chain uses TRBV5-5 with TRBJ1-4, with a tentative D call TRBD1 (5 bases). The CDR3 spans 15 residues. The V and J ends lost 1 base and 12 bases respectively, with 19 bases between them. In germline, CDR1 is SGHKS, CDR2 YYEKEE (reference sequence). CDR3 amino acids: CASSLSAGRGRELFF. DNA for the CDR3: TGTGCCAGCAGCTTGTCGGCAGGGCGGGGAAGGGAACTGTTTTTT.

This clonotype has a count of ten or more. V and J are TRBV18 and TRBJ2-2; TRBD1 is a possible D gene (5 bases). The CDR3 runs to 16 residues. V dropped 0 bases and J dropped 2 bases, with 10 bases sitting between them. Germline CDR1 and CDR2: KGHSH and LQKENI. CDR3: CASSPPTGQNTGELFF. For the CDR3, the DNA is TGTGCCAGCTCACCACCGACCGGACAAAACACCGGGGAGCTGTTTTTT. The full variable domain, its missing parts supplied by reference TRBV18 and TRBJ2-2, is NAGVMQNPRHLVRRRGQEARLRCSPMKGHSHVYWYRQLPEEGLKFMVYLQKENIIDESGMPKERFSAEFPKEGPSILRIQQVVRGDSAAYFCASSPPTGQNTGELFFGEGSRLTVL.

Sample share makes this clonotype medium-sized (0.01 to 0.1%). The V gene is TRBV27, the J gene TRBJ1-1; a weak D match, TRBD1 (6 bases). The CDR3 runs 14 residues. Deletions cut 3 bases from V and 7 bases from J, with 15 bases between. Germline values: CDR1 MNHEY, CDR2 SMNVEV (reference sequence). Written as DNA, the CDR3 is TGTGCCAGCAGTTTGGGGGGGGCCGTCGTTGAAGCTTTCTTT. Its protein product is CASSLGGAVVEAFF.

This chain links TRBV24-1 with TRBJ2-4; 8 bases match TRBD1. Looked up from germline, CDR1 is KGHDR and CDR2 is SFDVKD. This CDR3 spans 16 amino acids. The ends lost 3 bases at V and 6 bases at J; junction bases unmatched: 9. CDR3 nucleotide sequence: TGTGCCACCAGTGATCCCGGACAGGGCGTAAGAAACATTCAGTACTTC. Encoded protein: CATSDPGQGVRNIQYF.

This clonotype came up many times. This chain connects TRBV5-1 to TRBJ1-5; D unclear. The germline CDR1 and CDR2 sequences are SGHRS and YFSETQ. The CDR3 extends over 15 amino acids. The germline V and J ends were trimmed by 0 bases and 5 bases, with 12 bases remaining between them. CDR3: CASSLGTSRDQPQHF. The DNA of the CDR3 is TGCGCCAGCAGCTTGGGGACGTCTCGGGATCAGCCCCAGCATTTT.

This clonotype has at least ten counts. V gene TRBV6-5 combines with J gene TRBJ2-7, with 7 bases fitting TRBD2. The CDR3 extends over 15 amino acids. Germline trimming cut 3 bases from V and 2 bases from J; bases unmatched to any gene: 7. Germline CDR1 MNHEY, CDR2 SVGAGI. This CDR3 reads CASSYGAGRAYEQYF. In DNA form, the CDR3 reads TGTGCCAGCAGTTATGGAGCGGGGCGTGCCTACGAGCAGTACTTC.

With regard to this clonotype: In this CDR3 the conserved last residue, phenylalanine or tryptophan, is missing, so a read error is likely. The DNA is omitted, as the CDR3 cannot be located on it reliably, and the CDR3 follows TCRdb's listing. This chain's CDR3 is CASSYVGAPGHYS. This chain joins TRBV6-2 or TRBV6-3 and TRBJ2-7; no DNA check was done on the table's D call, TRBD1. CDR1 MNHEY and CDR2 SVGEGT come from the germline V gene. Ends included, the CDR3 has 13 residues.

This clonotype was counted ten times or more. V usage is TRBV12-3 or TRBV12-4 and J usage is TRBJ2-7; the match to TRBD1 covers 7 bases. V gave up 3 bases and J gave up 4 bases; unmatched junction bases: 3. This CDR3 spans 13 amino acids. The CDR3 is CASSFPGGYEQYF. Written as DNA, the CDR3 is TGTGCCAGCAGTTTCCCAGGGGGTTACGAGCAGTACTTC.

This clonotype has at least ten counts. The V call is TRBV13, the J call TRBJ2-1; 12 bases align to TRBD2. CDR3 length: 15 residues. Trimming cost V 6 bases and J 3 bases; bases outside gene matches: 3. Germline values: CDR1 PRHDT, CDR2 FYEKMQ (reference sequence). The CDR3 protein is CASSLAGGGYNEQFF. CDR3 DNA sequence: TGTGCCAGCAGTCTAGCGGGAGGGGGCTACAATGAGCAGTTCTTC.

This clonotype was seen repeatedly, ten times or more. The chain recombines TRBV29-1 with TRBJ2-1; 9 nucleotides agree with TRBD2. V dropped 7 bases and J dropped 4; count of bases not matched to a gene: 17. The CDR3 contains 17 residues. CDR1 is SQVTM, CDR2 ANQGSEA, per germline. In nucleotides, the CDR3 is TGCAGCGGACAGGGTGCGAGCGGGAGGAATCTTTACAATGAGCAGTTCTTC. It codes for CSGQGASGRNLYNEQFF.

This clonotype counts as medium-sized. The chain joins TRBV7-6 to TRBJ2-2; D ambiguous. Trimming stripped 4 bases from V and 2 bases from J, with 8 bases between. CDR1 and CDR2 from the germline V gene are SGHVS and FNYEAQ. The CDR3 is made up of 14 amino acids. The CDR3 bases are TGTGCCAGCAGCTGGGGATCTAACACCGGGGAGCTGTTTTTT. This sequence encodes CASSWGSNTGELFF.